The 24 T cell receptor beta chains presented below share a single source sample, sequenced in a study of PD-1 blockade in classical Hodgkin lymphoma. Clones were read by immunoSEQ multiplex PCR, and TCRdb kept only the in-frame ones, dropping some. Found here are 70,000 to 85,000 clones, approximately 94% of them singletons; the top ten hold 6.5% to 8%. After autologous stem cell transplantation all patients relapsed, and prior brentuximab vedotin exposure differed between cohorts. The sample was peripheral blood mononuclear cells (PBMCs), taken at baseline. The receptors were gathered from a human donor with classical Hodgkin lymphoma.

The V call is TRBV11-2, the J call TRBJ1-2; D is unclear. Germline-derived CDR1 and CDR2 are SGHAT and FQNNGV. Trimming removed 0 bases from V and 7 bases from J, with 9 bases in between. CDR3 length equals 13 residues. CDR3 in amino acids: CASSLDYVGGYTF. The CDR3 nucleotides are TGTGCCAGCAGCTTAGATTATGTGGGTGGCTACACCTTC.

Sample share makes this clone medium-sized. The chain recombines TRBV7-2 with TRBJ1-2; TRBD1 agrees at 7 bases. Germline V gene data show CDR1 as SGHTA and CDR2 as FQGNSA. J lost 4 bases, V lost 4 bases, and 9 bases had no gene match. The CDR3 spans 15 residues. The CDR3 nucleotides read TGTGCCAGCAGCTCTTCTCAGGGACAGACCTATGGCTACACCTTC. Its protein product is CASSSSQGQTYGYTF. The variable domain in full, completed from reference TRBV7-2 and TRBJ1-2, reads GAGVSQSPSNKVTEKGKDVELRCDPISGHTALYWYRQSLGQGLEFLIYFQGNSAPDKSGLPSDRFSAERTGGSVSTLTIQRTQQEDSAVYLCASSSSQGQTYGYTFGSGTRLTVV.

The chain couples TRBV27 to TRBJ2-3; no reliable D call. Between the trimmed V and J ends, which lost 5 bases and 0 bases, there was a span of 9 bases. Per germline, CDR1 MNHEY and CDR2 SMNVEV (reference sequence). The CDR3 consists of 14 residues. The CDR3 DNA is TGTGCCAGCAGTCTGACCCCTAGCACAGATACGCAGTATTTT. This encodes CASSLTPSTDTQYF.

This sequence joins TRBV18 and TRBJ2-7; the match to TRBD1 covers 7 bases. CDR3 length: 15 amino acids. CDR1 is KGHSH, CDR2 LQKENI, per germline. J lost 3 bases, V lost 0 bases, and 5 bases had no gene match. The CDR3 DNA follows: TGTGCCAGCTCACCACCGGGACAGCTTTTCTACGAGCAGTACTTC. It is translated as CASSPPGQLFYEQYF.

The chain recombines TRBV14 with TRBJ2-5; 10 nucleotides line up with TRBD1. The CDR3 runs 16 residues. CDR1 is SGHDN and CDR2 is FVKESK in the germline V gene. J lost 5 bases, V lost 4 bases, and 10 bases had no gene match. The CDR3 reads CASSRAGTGVRETQYF. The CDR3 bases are TGTGCCAGCAGCCGGGCCGGGACAGGGGTGAGGGAGACCCAGTACTTC.

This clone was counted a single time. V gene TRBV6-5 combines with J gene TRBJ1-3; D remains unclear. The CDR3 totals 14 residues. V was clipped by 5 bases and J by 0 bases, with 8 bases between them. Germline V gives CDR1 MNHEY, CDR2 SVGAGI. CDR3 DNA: TGTGCCAGCAGTAGGGTTTCCTCTGGAAACACCATATATTTT. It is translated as CASSRVSSGNTIYF.

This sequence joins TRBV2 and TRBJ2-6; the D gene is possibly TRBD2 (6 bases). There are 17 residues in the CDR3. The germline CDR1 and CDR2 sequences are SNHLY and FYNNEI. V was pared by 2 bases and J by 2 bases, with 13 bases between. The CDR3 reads CASSEIWGVPGANVLTF. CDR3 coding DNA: TGTGCCAGCAGTGAAATTTGGGGGGTCCCTGGGGCCAACGTCCTGACTTTC.

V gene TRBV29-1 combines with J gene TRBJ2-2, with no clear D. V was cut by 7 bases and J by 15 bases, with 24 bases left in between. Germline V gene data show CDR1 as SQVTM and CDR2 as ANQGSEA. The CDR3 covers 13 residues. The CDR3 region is CSALFSPDWSLFF. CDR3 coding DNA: TGCAGCGCCCTCTTTTCACCGGATTGGTCATTGTTTTTT.

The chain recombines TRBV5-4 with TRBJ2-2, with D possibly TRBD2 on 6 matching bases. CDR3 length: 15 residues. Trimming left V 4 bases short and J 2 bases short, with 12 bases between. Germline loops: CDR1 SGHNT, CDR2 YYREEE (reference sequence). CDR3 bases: TGTGCCAGCAGCACGGACTACCTAAACACCGGGGAGCTGTTTTTT. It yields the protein CASSTDYLNTGELFF. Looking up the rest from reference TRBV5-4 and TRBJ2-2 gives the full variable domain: ETGVTQSPTHLIKTRGQQVTLRCSSQSGHNTVSWYQQALGQGPQFIFQYYREEENGRGNFPPRFSGLQFPNYSSELNVNALELDDSALYLCASSTDYLNTGELFFGEGSRLTVL.

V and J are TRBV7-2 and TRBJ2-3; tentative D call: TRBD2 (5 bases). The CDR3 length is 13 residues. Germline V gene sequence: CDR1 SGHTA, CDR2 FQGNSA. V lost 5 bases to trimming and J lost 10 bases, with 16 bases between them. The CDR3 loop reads CASSGRISDAQYF. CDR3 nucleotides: TGTGCCAGCAGCGGAAGGATTAGCGATGCGCAGTATTTT. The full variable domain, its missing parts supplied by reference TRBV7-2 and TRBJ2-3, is GAGVSQSPSNKVTEKGKDVELRCDPISGHTALYWYRQSLGQGLEFLIYFQGNSAPDKSGLPSDRFSAERTGGSVSTLTIQRTQQEDSAVYLCASSGRISDAQYFGPGTRLTVL.

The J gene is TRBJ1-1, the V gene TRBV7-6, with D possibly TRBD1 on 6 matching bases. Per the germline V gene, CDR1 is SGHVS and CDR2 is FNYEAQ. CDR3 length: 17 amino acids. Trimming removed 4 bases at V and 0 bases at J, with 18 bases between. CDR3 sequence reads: CASSSQGRRDLNTEAFF. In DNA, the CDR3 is TGTGCCAGCAGCTCGCAGGGGCGCCGCGATTTGAACACTGAAGCTTTCTTT.

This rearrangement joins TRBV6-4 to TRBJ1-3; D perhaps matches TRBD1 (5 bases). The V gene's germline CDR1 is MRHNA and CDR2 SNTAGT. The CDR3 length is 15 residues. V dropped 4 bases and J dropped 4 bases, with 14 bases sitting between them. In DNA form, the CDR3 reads TGTGCCAGCAGTGCCGACAGCAAGACGGGAAACACCATATATTTT. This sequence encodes CASSADSKTGNTIYF.

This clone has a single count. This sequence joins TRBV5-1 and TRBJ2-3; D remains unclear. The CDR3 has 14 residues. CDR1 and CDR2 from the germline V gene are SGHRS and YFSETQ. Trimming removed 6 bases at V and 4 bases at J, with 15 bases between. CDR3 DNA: TGCGCCAGCAACCCCAAGCCTTGGGCAGATACGCAGTATTTT. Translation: CASNPKPWADTQYF.

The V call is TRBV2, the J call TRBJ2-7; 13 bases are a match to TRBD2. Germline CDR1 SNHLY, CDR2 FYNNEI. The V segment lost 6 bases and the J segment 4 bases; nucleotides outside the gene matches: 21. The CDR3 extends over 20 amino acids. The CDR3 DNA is TGTGCCAGCAGCCCCGAGGGGACTAGCGGGATTCTAGAGCGGCCTTACGAGCAGTACTTC. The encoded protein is CASSPEGTSGILERPYEQYF.

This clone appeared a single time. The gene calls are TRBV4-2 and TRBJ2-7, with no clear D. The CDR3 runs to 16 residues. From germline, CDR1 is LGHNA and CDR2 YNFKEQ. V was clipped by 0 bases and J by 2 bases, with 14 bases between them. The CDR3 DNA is TGTGCCAGCAGCCAAGAATCGCAGGTTAACCCCTACGAGCAGTACTTC. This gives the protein CASSQESQVNPYEQYF.

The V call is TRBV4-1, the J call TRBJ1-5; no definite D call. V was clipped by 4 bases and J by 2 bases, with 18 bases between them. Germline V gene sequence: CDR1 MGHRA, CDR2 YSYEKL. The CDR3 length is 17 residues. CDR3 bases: TGCGCCAGCAGCCCCTTCGAGCGGGCCGAAGGCAATCAGCCCCAGCATTTT. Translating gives CASSPFERAEGNQPQHF.

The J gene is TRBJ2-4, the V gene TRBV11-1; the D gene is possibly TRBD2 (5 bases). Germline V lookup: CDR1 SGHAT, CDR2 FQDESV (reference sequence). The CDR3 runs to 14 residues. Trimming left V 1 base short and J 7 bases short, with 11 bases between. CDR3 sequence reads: CASSLGGFGNIQYF. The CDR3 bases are TGTGCCAGCAGCTTAGGAGGGTTTGGTAACATTCAGTACTTC.

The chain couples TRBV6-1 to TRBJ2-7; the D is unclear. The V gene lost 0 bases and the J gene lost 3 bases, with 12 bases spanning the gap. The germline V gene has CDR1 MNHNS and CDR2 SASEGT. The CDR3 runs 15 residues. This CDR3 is CASSEAQDGYYEQYF. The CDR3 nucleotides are TGTGCCAGCAGTGAAGCCCAGGACGGTTACTACGAGCAGTACTTC.

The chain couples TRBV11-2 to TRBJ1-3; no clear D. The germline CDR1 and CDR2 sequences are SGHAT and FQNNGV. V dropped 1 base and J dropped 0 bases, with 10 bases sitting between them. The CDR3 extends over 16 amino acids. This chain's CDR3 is CASSLGLLISGNTIYF. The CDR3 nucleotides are TGTGCCAGCAGCTTAGGTCTGCTTATCTCTGGAAACACCATATATTTT. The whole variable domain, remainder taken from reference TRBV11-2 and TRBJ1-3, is EAGVAQSPRYKIIEKRQSVAFWCNPISGHATLYWYQQILGQGPKLLIQFQNNGVVDDSQLPKDRFSAERLKGVDSTLKIQPAKLEDSAVYLCASSLGLLISGNTIYFGEGSWLTVV.

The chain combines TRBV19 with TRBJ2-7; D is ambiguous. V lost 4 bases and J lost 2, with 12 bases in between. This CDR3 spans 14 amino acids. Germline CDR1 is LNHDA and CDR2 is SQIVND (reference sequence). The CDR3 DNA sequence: TGTGCCAGTAGTACCGCAGGTAACCCCTACGAGCAGTACTTC. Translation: CASSTAGNPYEQYF.

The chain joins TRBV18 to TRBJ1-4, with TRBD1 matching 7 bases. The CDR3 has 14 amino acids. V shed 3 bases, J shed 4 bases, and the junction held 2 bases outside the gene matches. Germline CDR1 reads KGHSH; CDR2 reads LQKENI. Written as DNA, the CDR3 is TGTGCCAGCTCACCCAGACAGGGTAATGAAAAACTGTTTTTT. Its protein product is CASSPRQGNEKLFF.

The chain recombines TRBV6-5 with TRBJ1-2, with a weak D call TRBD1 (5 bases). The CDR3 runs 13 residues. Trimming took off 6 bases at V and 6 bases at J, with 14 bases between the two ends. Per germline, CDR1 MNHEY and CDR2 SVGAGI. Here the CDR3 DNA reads TGTGCCAGCAGCCATGGGGGAGGAGATGGCTACACCTTC. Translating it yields CASSHGGGDGYTF.

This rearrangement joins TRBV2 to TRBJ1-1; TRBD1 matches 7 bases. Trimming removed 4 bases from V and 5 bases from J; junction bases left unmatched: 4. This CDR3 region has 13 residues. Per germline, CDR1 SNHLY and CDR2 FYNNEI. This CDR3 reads CASSARGSTEAFF. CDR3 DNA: TGTGCCAGCAGTGCCAGGGGGAGTACTGAAGCTTTCTTT.

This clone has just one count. In DNA, the CDR3 is TGTGCCAGCAGCTTAGAAATAGGGAGGGAAACTTATGGCTACACCTTC. Translation gives CASSLEIGRETYGYTF. The chain uses TRBV11-3 and TRBJ1-2; D unclear. Trimming stripped 0 bases from V and 5 bases from J, with 16 bases between. CDR3 size: 16 residues. CDR1 and CDR2 (germline): SGHNT, YENEEA.